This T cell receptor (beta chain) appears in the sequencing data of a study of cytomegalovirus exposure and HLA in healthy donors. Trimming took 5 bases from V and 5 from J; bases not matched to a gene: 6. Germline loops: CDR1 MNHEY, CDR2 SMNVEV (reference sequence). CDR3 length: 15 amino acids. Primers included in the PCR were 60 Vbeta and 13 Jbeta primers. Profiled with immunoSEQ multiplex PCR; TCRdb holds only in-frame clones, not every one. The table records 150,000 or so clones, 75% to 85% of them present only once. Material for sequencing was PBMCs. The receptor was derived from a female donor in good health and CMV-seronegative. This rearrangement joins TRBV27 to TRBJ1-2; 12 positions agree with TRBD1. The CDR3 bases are TGTGCCAGCAGTATCGGGACAGGGGGCCGGTATGGCTACACCTTC. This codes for CASSIGTGGRYGYTF.